Following are 10 T cell receptor beta chains from one sample sequenced in a study of blood T cell repertoires in COVID-19. Profiled with immunoSEQ multiplex PCR; TCRdb holds only in-frame clones, not every one. The sample comprises approximately 300,000 clones, 70% to 90% of which are singletons, and 0.87% rests with the top ten. The material sequenced was peripheral blood. The receptors here all came from a human donor with COVID-19, enrolled during active disease. The donor label of this sample is uncertain.

This clone was detected once. This rearrangement joins TRBV5-1 to TRBJ1-3; D call uncertain. Trimming cost V 1 base and J 0 bases, with 8 bases left between them. Germline V lookup: CDR1 SGHRS, CDR2 YFSETQ. This CDR3 has 15 amino acids. CDR3 region: CASSLIPDSGNTIYF. CDR3 DNA sequence: TGCGCCAGCAGCTTGATCCCAGACTCTGGAAACACCATATATTTT.

The chain links TRBV7-2 to TRBJ1-2; D may be TRBD1 (6 bases). The ends were cut back, 5 bases at V and 6 bases at J, with 19 bases in the middle. The germline V gene has CDR1 SGHTA and CDR2 FQGNSA. There are 15 residues in the CDR3. CDR3 DNA sequence: TGTGCCAGCAGCGAGGACAGCTTCGCTTTGGATGGCTACACCTTC. Translation: CASSEDSFALDGYTF. The full variable domain, rest sourced from reference TRBV7-2 and TRBJ1-2, is GAGVSQSPSNKVTEKGKDVELRCDPISGHTALYWYRQSLGQGLEFLIYFQGNSAPDKSGLPSDRFSAERTGGSVSTLTIQRTQQEDSAVYLCASSEDSFALDGYTFGSGTRLTVV.

The chain employs TRBV21-1 and TRBJ1-1; TRBD1, the table's D call, was not compared with the DNA. TRBV21-1 is marked as a pseudogene. The CDR3 is 17 residues long. CDR3: CASSAKDRGHVNTEAFF. Written as DNA, the CDR3 is TGTGCCAGCAGCGCAAAGGACAGGGGGCATGTGAACACTGAAGCTTTCTTT.

The chain carries TRBV29-1 and TRBJ2-1, with 9 bases identical to TRBD2. Trimming removed 7 bases from V and 1 base from J; junction bases left unmatched: 5. CDR3 size: 14 residues. Germline CDR1 reads SQVTM; CDR2 reads ANQGSEA. The CDR3 region is CSAALAGSYNEQFF. In DNA, the CDR3 is TGCAGCGCGGCTCTAGCGGGGTCCTACAATGAGCAGTTCTTC.

This clone has only one observation. The chain has TRBV6-5 and TRBJ2-7; TRBD2 aligns across 11 bases. V lost 6 bases to trimming and J lost 6 bases; unmatched junction nucleotides: 10. The CDR3 runs to 15 residues. CDR1 and CDR2 (germline): MNHEY, SVGAGI. DNA of the CDR3: TGTGCCAGCAGCGTCGTCGAGGGACTAGCGGTCGAGCAGTACTTC. It specifies CASSVVEGLAVEQYF.

This chain joins TRBV7-3 and TRBJ2-7; possibly TRBD2 for D (6 bases). Trimming took off 2 bases at V and 2 bases at J, with 13 bases between the two ends. CDR3 length: 15 amino acids. Germline V CDR1 and CDR2: SGHTA, FQGTGA. CDR3: CASSLSAGIAYEQYF. For the CDR3, the DNA is TGTGCCAGCAGCTTATCTGCGGGGATCGCCTACGAGCAGTACTTC. Based on the CDR3 plus reference TRBV7-3 and TRBJ2-7, the full variable domain is GAGVSQTPSNKVTEKGKYVELRCDPISGHTALYWYRQSLGQGPEFLIYFQGTGAADDSGLPNDRFFAVRPEGSVSTLKIQRTERGDSAVYLCASSLSAGIAYEQYFGPGTRLTVT.

The chain uses TRBV10-2 and TRBJ2-1, with 13 bases aligning to TRBD2. The V segment lost 9 bases and the J segment 7 bases; nucleotides outside the gene matches: 3. This CDR3 has 13 amino acids. Germline CDR1 reads WSHSY; CDR2 reads SAAADI. The CDR3 is CASELAGGNEQFF. In DNA form, the CDR3 reads TGCGCCAGTGAACTAGCGGGAGGGAATGAGCAGTTCTTC.

This chain links TRBV6-6 with TRBJ1-5; 7 bases line up with TRBD1. V shed 5 bases and J 0 bases; nucleotides not matched to a gene: 7. Germline V CDR1 and CDR2: MNHNY, SVGAGI (reference sequence). CDR3 size: 16 residues. This CDR3 reads CASSPDDRDSNQPQHF. The DNA for the CDR3 is TGTGCCAGCAGTCCCGATGACAGGGATAGCAATCAGCCCCAGCATTTT.

This clone turned up a few times. J is TRBJ2-5 and V is TRBV28; 7 nucleotides align to TRBD1. The V and J ends lost 5 bases and 2 bases, in that order; junction bases with no gene match: 5. This CDR3 comprises 14 residues. Germline values: CDR1 MDHEN, CDR2 SYDVKM. The CDR3 loop is CASSPQGLQETQYF. Written as DNA, the CDR3 is TGTGCCAGCAGTCCACAGGGGTTACAAGAGACCCAGTACTTC.

This clone has more than one count but fewer than ten. The chain is built from TRBV28 and TRBJ1-2; D is perhaps TRBD1 (6 bases). V was clipped by 3 bases and J by 6 bases, with 11 bases between them. The CDR3 spans 13 residues. Germline V gene data show CDR1 as MDHEN and CDR2 as SYDVKM. The CDR3 DNA follows: TGTGCCAGCAGTTTGAAGGGGGTCGATGGCTACACCTTC. Translating gives CASSLKGVDGYTF.